This TCR beta chain appears in the sequencing data of a study of T cell repertoires in cytomegalovirus infection. Study-level background: Used in the study were CMV epitopes, some recently identified and HLA-C-restricted, others well-studied and HLA-B-restricted. Based on public TCR beta signatures, there were indications of CMV infection and of a matching HLA type. General study points: Summed public TCR beta family frequency identified CMV carriers bearing the relevant HLA.

TCRdb reprocessed the reads via MiXCR and lists one record per CDR3 protein. Here the sample spans 550,000 to 700,000 distinct CDR3 sequences, 40% being singletons. Turning to this clonotype: Its specificity is not known.

The starting material was cultured PBMCs, obtained from culture after CMV antigen stimulation. The TCR originated in a human donor in good health (CMV status not recorded). Some clones in this sample may be carry-over from other donors' samples.

In DNA form, the CDR3 reads TGTGCCCCCTTAGGGAGGCAGAGCGCCATCTACGAGCAGTACTTC. Amino acids: CAPLGRQSAIYEQYF. The chain combines TRBV19 with TRBJ2-7, with D possibly matching TRBD2 (6 bases). From germline, CDR1 is LNHDA and CDR2 SQIVND (reference sequence). The V and J ends lost 11 bases and 3 bases respectively, with 23 bases between them. The CDR3 runs 15 residues.